This entry describes one T cell receptor (beta chain). Its antigen is currently unknown. This entry comes from a study of cytomegalovirus exposure and HLA in healthy donors. Study-level results: Later analysis revealed greater clonal expansion in HLA-associated TCR beta chains than in equally common others. Some V segments, including TRBV6-2 and TRBV6-3, were excluded as indistinguishable. Earlier results showed most TCR beta V segments being productive about 87% or about 30% of the time.

The PCR used 60 Vbeta and 13 Jbeta primers. Sequenced by immunoSEQ multiplex PCR; TCRdb stores in-frame clones only, minus some. The table lists 90,000 to 110,000 clones, 65% to 90% of them singletons. With 2 bases clipped from V and 6 bases from J, the junction kept 12 bases outside the gene matches. The CDR3 extends over 18 amino acids. In germline, CDR1 is SNHLY, CDR2 FYNNEI. This sequence was found in a woman younger than 45 in good health and CMV-seronegative. This sequence joins TRBV2 and TRBJ2-2; the match to TRBD2 covers 10 bases. The source material was PBMCs. The CDR3 here is CASSETRAGGIGAGELFF. The CDR3 coding sequence is TGTGCCAGCAGTGAAACTCGAGCGGGGGGGATCGGGGCCGGGGAGCTGTTTTTT.